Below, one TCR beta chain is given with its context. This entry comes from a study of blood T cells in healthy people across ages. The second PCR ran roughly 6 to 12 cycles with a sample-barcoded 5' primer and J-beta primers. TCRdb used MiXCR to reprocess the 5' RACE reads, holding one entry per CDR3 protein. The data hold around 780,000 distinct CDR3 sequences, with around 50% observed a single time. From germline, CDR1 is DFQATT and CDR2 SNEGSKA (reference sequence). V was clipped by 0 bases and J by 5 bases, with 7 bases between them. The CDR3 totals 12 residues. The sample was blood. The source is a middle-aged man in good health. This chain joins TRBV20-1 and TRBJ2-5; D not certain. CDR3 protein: CSARESAETQYF. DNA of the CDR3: TGCAGTGCTAGAGAGAGTGCGGAGACCCAGTACTTC.